This T cell receptor (beta chain) was recorded in a study of Ad26.COV2.S vaccination and SARS-CoV-2 variants. For the study at large: Donor was one of the participants in the Ad26.COV2.S arm of the COV1001 trial. Findings and caveats of the study: Placebo recipients had lower spike-specific TCR breadth than vaccine recipients.

Libraries were prepared by immunoSEQ multiplex PCR; TCRdb keeps only in-frame clonotypes and omits some of them. The sample shows hundreds of thousands of clones, about 86% of them seen only once. Per germline, CDR1 SGHDT and CDR2 YYEEEE. Trimming stripped 6 bases from V and 1 base from J, with 16 bases between. This CDR3 is 15 amino acids long. Comments on this clone: Its matching antigen is unknown.

Treatment defined: 19 received Ad26.COV2.S at low or high dose, single or two shots; five or six received placebo; per-sample allocation not given. Specimen acquisition occurred on day 63 following the initial vaccine or placebo injection. Based in Boston, the donor was an adult of 18-55 years. Sequences were derived from peripheral blood, sampled in a trial of Ad26.COV2.S vaccine versus placebo. The genes are TRBV5-6 and TRBJ1-1; no reliable D call. The clonotype comes from a person aged 18-60 years who received the Ad26.COV2.S COVID-19 vaccine or a placebo. Here the CDR3 reads CASIVSFRGNTEAFF. The CDR3 bases are TGTGCCAGCATTGTCTCATTTCGGGGGAACACTGAAGCTTTCTTT.